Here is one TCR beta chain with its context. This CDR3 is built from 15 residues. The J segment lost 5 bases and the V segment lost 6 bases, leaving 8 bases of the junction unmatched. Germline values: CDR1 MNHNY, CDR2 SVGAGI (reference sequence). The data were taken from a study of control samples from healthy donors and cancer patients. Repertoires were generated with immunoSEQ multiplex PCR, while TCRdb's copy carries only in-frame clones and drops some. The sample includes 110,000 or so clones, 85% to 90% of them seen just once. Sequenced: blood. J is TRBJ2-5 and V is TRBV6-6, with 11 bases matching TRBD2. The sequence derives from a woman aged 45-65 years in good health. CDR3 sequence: CASSPGLAGWETQYF. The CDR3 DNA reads TGTGCCAGCAGCCCCGGACTAGCGGGCTGGGAGACCCAGTACTTC.